A selection of T cell receptor beta chains follows, all from one sample in a study of shared clonotypes between healthy human individuals. Assay used: immunoSEQ multiplex PCR; TCRdb lists only in-frame clones, some missing. This table has hundreds of thousands of clones, around 95% appearing once. The material sequenced was naive CD8+ T cells sorted from blood. These receptors were taken from a woman younger than 45 in good health. Both conserved end residues are part of each CDR3. A D gene is named only where the DNA matches it firmly. Clone sizes are given selectively: once, few, many, or a class where the clone is expanded.

>14|-|-|TRBJ1-1|TRBV28
CASSLGTGGTEAFF
TGTGCCAGCAGTTTGGGGACGGGGGGGACTGAAGCTTTCTTT
>15|-|-|TRBJ1-5|TRBV28
CASSFRTAMSQPQHF
TGTGCCAGCAGTTTTAGGACAGCGATGAGTCAGCCCCAGCATTTT
>14|-|-|TRBJ2-1|TRBV28
CASSLTWVSHEQFF
TGTGCCAGCAGTTTGACTTGGGTGTCTCATGAGCAGTTCTTC
>16|TRBD2|once|TRBJ2-3|TRBV13
CASSLYTSGMTDTQYF
TGTGCCAGCAGCTTATATACTAGCGGGATGACAGATACGCAGTATTTT
>15|TRBD1|-|TRBJ2-3|TRBV7-9
CASSLGQGAGDTQYF
TGTGCCAGCAGCTTAGGGCAGGGGGCGGGAGATACGCAGTATTTT
>16|TRBD2|-|TRBJ2-3|TRBV7-9
CASSPRLAGGPYTQYF
TGTGCCAGCAGCCCCCGGTTAGCGGGAGGGCCGTATACGCAGTATTTT
>23|TRBD2|once|TRBJ2-1|TRBV2
CASSDWARELAVSVAAAYNEQFF
TGTGCCAGCAGTGATTGGGCCAGGGAACTAGCGGTCAGCGTTGCCGCGGCCTACAATGAGCAGTTCTTC
>15|-|-|TRBJ2-3|TRBV2
CASSGTWGESDTQYF
TGTGCCAGCAGTGGAACTTGGGGGGAATCAGATACGCAGTATTTT
>15|TRBD1|-|TRBJ2-7|TRBV27
CASTSGGTGAYEQYF
TGTGCCAGCACGAGCGGCGGGACAGGGGCCTACGAGCAGTACTTC
>17|TRBD2|-|TRBJ2-1|TRBV2
CASSEDGSPGLAIEQFF
TGTGCCAGCAGTGAAGACGGGTCACCGGGACTAGCTATTGAGCAGTTCTTC
>15|-|-|TRBJ2-1|TRBV7-2
CASSNLPSWDNEQFF
TGTGCCAGCAGCAATTTACCTAGCTGGGACAATGAGCAGTTCTTC
>13|TRBD2|-|TRBJ2-7|TRBV10-1
CASSAGTRVQRYF
TGCGCCAGCAGTGCCGGGACTAGAGTTCAGCGGTACTTC
>14|TRBD1|-|TRBJ1-2|TRBV9
CASSPPGTVYGYTF
TGTGCCAGCAGCCCCCCCGGGACAGTCTATGGCTACACCTTC
>14|TRBD2|-|TRBJ2-1|TRBV2
CARLPSGTNNEQFF
TGTGCCAGGCTTCCTAGCGGGACGAACAATGAGCAGTTCTTC
>16|TRBD2|-|TRBJ2-7|TRBV28
CATTSGVLAGTYEQYF
TGTGCCACCACATCAGGGGTGCTAGCGGGAACCTACGAGCAGTACTTC
>18|-|-|TRBJ2-2|TRBV14
CASSQVAGRSFNTGELFF
TGTGCCAGCAGCCAAGTTGCAGGGAGGTCGTTTAACACCGGGGAGCTGTTTTTT
>18|TRBD2|-|TRBJ2-5|TRBV28
CASTPEEIAGPLGETQYF
TGTGCCAGCACCCCGGAAGAGATAGCGGGACCTTTGGGCGAGACCCAGTACTTC
>14|-|-|TRBJ1-1|TRBV11-2
CASRRFTRNTEAFF
TGTGCCAGCAGGCGATTCACCAGGAACACTGAAGCTTTCTTT
>14|-|-|TRBJ1-2|TRBV28
CASSLQGGNYGYTF
TGTGCCAGCAGCCTACAGGGAGGTAACTATGGCTACACCTTC
>15|-|-|TRBJ1-5|TRBV23-1
CASEPGTECNQPQHF
TGCGCCAGCGAACCCGGGACGGAATGTAATCAGCCCCAGCATTTT
>15|-|once|TRBJ2-7|TRBV13
CASSLGSFSVYEQYF
TGTGCCAGCAGCTTAGGAAGCTTTAGCGTCTACGAGCAGTACTTC
>12|TRBD1|-|TRBJ1-2|TRBV5-1
CASSPGGDGYTF
TGCGCCAGCAGTCCAGGGGGCGATGGCTACACCTTC
>11|-|-|TRBJ1-1|TRBV5-8
CASSFESEAFF
TGTGCCAGCAGCTTCGAGTCTGAAGCTTTCTTT
>16|-|once|TRBJ2-7|TRBV28
CASSASLRAGWYEQYF
TGTGCCAGCAGTGCATCTCTCAGGGCAGGGTGGTACGAGCAGTACTTC
>20|-|-|TRBJ2-1|TRBV2
CATSLVPGQVLLTGGDEQFF
TGTGCCACCTCATTGGTGCCGGGACAGGTCCTTCTAACGGGGGGCGATGAGCAGTTCTTC
>16|TRBD1|-|TRBJ2-3|TRBV2
CASSEDRGPSTDTQYF
TGTGCCAGCAGTGAAGACAGGGGGCCTAGCACAGATACGCAGTATTTT
>12|-|once|TRBJ2-3|TRBV4-1
CASSHRGDTQYF
TGCGCCAGCAGCCACCGGGGGGATACGCAGTATTTT
>16|TRBD2|once|TRBJ2-1|TRBV19
CASSEGLAGAYNEQFF
TGTGCCAGTAGTGAGGGACTAGCGGGAGCATACAATGAGCAGTTCTTC
>13|-|-|TRBJ1-1|TRBV27
CASSLDMNTEAFF
TGTGCCAGCAGTTTAGATATGAACACTGAAGCTTTCTTT
>17|TRBD1|once|TRBJ2-1|TRBV27
CASSAPPGTGVYNEQFF
TGTGCCAGCAGTGCCCCCCCCGGGACAGGGGTATACAATGAGCAGTTCTTC
>14|-|once|TRBJ1-1|TRBV5-5
CASSRGGSDTEAFF
TGTGCCAGCAGCCGCGGGGGTTCGGACACTGAAGCTTTCTTT
>13|-|-|TRBJ1-1|TRBV6-5
CASKSDVNTEAFF
TGTGCCAGCAAATCTGACGTAAACACTGAAGCTTTCTTT
>11|-|-|TRBJ1-6|TRBV30
CAWSVTSPLHF
TGTGCCTGGAGTGTAACCTCACCCCTCCACTTT
>16|-|-|TRBJ2-3|TRBV4-1
CASSQDLTPSTDTQYF
TGCGCCAGCAGCCAAGATCTAACTCCTAGCACAGATACGCAGTATTTT
>14|TRBD2|-|TRBJ2-7|TRBV5-4
CASSLPGLAIEQYF
TGTGCCAGCAGCCTCCCGGGACTAGCTATCGAGCAGTACTTC
>19|TRBD1|once|TRBJ2-3|TRBV9
CASSVGQGAPPPTLNTQYF
TGTGCCAGCAGCGTAGGCCAGGGGGCCCCTCCTCCCACTCTCAATACGCAGTATTTT
>13|-|-|TRBJ2-7|TRBV28
CASSFGGSYEQYF
TGTGCCAGCAGTTTCGGAGGCTCCTACGAGCAGTACTTC